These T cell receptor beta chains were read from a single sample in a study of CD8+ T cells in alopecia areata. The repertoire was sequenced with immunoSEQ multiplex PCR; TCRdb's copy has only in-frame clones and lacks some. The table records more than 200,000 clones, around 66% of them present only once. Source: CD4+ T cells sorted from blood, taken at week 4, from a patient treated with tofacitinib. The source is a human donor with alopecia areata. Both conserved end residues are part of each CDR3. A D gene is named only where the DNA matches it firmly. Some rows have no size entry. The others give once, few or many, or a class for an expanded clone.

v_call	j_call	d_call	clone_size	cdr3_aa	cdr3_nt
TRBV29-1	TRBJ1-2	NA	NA	CSAQGGHGYTF	TGCAGCGCCCAAGGGGGGCATGGCTACACCTTC
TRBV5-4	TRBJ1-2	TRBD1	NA	CASSLGQGAMMWTF	TGTGCCAGCAGCCTGGGACAGGGGGCTATGATGTGGACCTTC
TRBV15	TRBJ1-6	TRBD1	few	CATSRAGTGNSPLHF	TGTGCCACCAGCAGAGCCGGGACAGGGAATTCACCCCTCCACTTT
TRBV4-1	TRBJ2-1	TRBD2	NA	CASSQEGAGGHYNEQFF	TGCGCCAGCAGCCAAGAAGGGGCGGGGGGGCACTACAATGAGCAGTTCTTC
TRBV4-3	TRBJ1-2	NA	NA	CASSQDTPKEWGYTF	TGCGCCAGCAGCCAAGATACCCCGAAAGAGTGGGGCTACACCTTC
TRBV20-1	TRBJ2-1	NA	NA	CSRSSYNEQFF	TGCAGTAGGAGCTCCTACAATGAGCAGTTCTTC
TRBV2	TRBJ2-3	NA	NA	CASSVRTDTQYF	TGTGCCAGCAGTGTACGCACAGATACGCAGTATTTT
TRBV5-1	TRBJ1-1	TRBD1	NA	CASSLRTGGRTEAFF	TGCGCCAGCAGCTTGAGGACAGGGGGGAGGACTGAAGCTTTCTTT
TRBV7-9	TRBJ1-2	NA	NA	CASSLVTGGYTF	TGTGCCAGCAGCTTAGTAACGGGTGGCTACACCTTC
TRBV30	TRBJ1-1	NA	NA	CAWGRASLNTEAFF	TGTGCCTGGGGAAGGGCCTCTTTGAACACTGAAGCTTTCTTT
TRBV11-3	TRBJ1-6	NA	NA	CASSFLGEGSPLHF	TGTGCCAGCAGCTTTCTTGGGGAAGGATCACCCCTCCACTTT
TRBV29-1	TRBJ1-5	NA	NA	CSVTYQEEGPQHF	TGCAGCGTTACTTATCAGGAGGAGGGGCCCCAGCATTTT
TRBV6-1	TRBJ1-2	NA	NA	CASSEHPRARIYGYTF	TGTGCCAGCAGTGAACACCCTAGAGCACGGATCTATGGCTACACCTTC
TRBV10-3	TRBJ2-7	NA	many	CAISKQGYEQYF	TGTGCCATCAGCAAACAGGGCTACGAGCAGTACTTC
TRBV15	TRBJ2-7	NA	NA	CATSSGTQGQYF	TGTGCCACCAGCAGTGGAACCCAGGGGCAGTACTTC
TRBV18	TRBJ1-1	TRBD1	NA	CASSPKGGRGEAFF	TGTGCCAGCTCACCAAAAGGGGGCCGTGGTGAAGCTTTCTTT
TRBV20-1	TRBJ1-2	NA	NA	CSATGTQEYTF	TGCAGTGCTACCGGGACTCAGGAGTACACCTTC
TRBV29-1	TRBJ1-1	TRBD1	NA	CSVGRQGSEAFF	TGCAGCGTTGGCCGACAGGGCTCTGAAGCTTTCTTT
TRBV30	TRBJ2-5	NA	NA	CASVGGPTETQYF	TGTGCCTCAGTCGGGGGGCCAACGGAGACCCAGTACTTC
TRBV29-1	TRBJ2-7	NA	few	CSVDWGRTDPTEQYF	TGCAGCGTTGACTGGGGCCGGACAGACCCGACCGAGCAGTACTTC
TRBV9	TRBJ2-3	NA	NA	CASSVVTGGAGTQYF	TGTGCCAGCAGCGTAGTTACAGGCGGCGCGGGTACGCAGTATTTT
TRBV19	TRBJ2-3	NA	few	CASADGTTDTQYF	TGTGCCAGTGCCGACGGAACCACAGATACGCAGTATTTT
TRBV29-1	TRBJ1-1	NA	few	CSVGGEKNTEAFF	TGCAGCGTTGGCGGAGAAAAGAACACTGAAGCTTTCTTT
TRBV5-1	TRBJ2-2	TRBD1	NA	CASSRRTGRWNTGELFF	TGCGCCAGCAGCCGTCGGACAGGCCGGTGGAACACCGGGGAGCTGTTTTTT
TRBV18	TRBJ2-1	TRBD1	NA	CASSPVTGVINEQFF	TGTGCCAGCTCACCAGTGACAGGGGTTATCAATGAGCAGTTCTTC
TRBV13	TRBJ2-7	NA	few	CASRTGYGRSYEQYF	TGTGCCAGCAGGACCGGCTACGGACGCTCCTACGAGCAGTACTTC